This entry is about one TCR beta chain. Its cognate antigen is unknown. This CDR3 has 16 residues. V was shortened by 3 bases and J by 4 bases, with 17 bases between the two germline ends. The germline CDR1 and CDR2 sequences are MGHDK and SYGVNS. This entry is derived from a study of a mutant IDH1 vaccine in newly diagnosed glioma. Here immunoSEQ multiplex PCR was the method, and the copy in TCRdb shows in-frame clones only, minus some. The sample has some 120,000 clones, roughly 77% seen once. Time point: week 11, during vaccination. What each vaccine dose contained was 300 ug of mutant IDH1 20-mer peptide, accompanied by topical imiquimod.

This chain connects TRBV25-1 to TRBJ2-3; perhaps D is TRBD1 or TRBD2 (5 bases each). The material was PBMCs, obtained from a glioma patient whose treatment included an IDH1 peptide vaccine. The source is a man between 35 and 55 years old with glioma. The CDR3 sequence: CASSDVSGPVPDTQYF. The CDR3 DNA sequence: TGTGCCAGCAGTGATGTTTCGGGACCTGTCCCAGATACGCAGTATTTT.